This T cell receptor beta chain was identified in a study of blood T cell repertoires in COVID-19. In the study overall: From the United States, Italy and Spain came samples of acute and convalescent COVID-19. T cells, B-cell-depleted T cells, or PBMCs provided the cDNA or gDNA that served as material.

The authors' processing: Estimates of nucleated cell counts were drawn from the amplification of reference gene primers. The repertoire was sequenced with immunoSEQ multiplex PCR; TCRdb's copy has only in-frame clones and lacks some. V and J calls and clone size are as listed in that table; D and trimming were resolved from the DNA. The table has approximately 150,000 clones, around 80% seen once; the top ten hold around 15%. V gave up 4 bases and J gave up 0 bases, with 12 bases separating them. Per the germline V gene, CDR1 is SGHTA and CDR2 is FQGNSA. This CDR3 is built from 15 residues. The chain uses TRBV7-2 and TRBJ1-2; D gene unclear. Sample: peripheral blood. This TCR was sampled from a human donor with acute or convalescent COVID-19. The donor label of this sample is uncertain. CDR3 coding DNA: TGTGCCAGCAGCTCAGGCGTATATTCTAACTATGGCTACACCTTC. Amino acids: CASSSGVYSNYGYTF.